The 6 T cell receptor beta chains below come from one sample, sequenced in a study of CD8 T cell repertoires and HIV-1 epitope variants. Sequencing was performed with immunoSEQ multiplex PCR; in TCRdb, only in-frame clones are kept and a portion is missing. The sample holds under 100,000 clones, 60% to 80% seen once. Sequenced input: uncultured baseline CD8+ T cells from peripheral blood mononuclear cells (PBMCs). The receptors here all came from a male donor with HIV.

This chain links TRBV6-5 with TRBJ2-5, with TRBD2 matching 8 bases. The CDR3 is made up of 14 amino acids. Losses at the gene ends were 5 bases for V and 4 bases for J; bases not matched to a gene: 6. Germline CDR1 reads MNHEY; CDR2 reads SVGAGI. The CDR3, as DNA: TGTGCCAGCAGTGCCACCCGGGGGGGAGAGACCCAGTACTTC. Protein: CASSATRGGETQYF.

This chain uses TRBV7-2 with TRBJ1-2; D perhaps matches TRBD1 (6 bases). The CDR3 loop spans 13 amino acids. Germline CDR1 and CDR2: SGHTA and FQGNSA. The V end lost 10 bases, the J end lost 4 bases, and 16 bases lay between the germline ends. Here the CDR3 reads CATRAGAGYGYTF. CDR3 nucleotide sequence: TGTGCCACCAGGGCGGGGGCCGGCTATGGCTACACCTTC. The full variable domain, with the rest looked up from reference TRBV7-2 and TRBJ1-2, is GAGVSQSPSNKVTEKGKDVELRCDPISGHTALYWYRQSLGQGLEFLIYFQGNSAPDKSGLPSDRFSAERTGGSVSTLTIQRTQQEDSAVYLCATRAGAGYGYTFGSGTRLTVV.

V and J are TRBV28 and TRBJ2-7, with D uncertain. The germline V gene encodes CDR1 MDHEN and CDR2 SYDVKM. V was shortened by 8 bases and J by 1 base, with 12 bases between the two germline ends. The CDR3 extends over 13 amino acids. The CDR3 loop reads CASHSQYSYEQYF. The CDR3 bases are TGTGCCAGCCACAGTCAATATTCCTACGAGCAGTACTTC. Variable domain in full (rest from reference TRBV28 and TRBJ2-7): DVKVTQSSRYLVKRTGEKVFLECVQDMDHENMFWYRQDPGLGLRLIYFSYDVKMKEKGDIPEGYSVSREKKERFSLILESASTNQTSMYLCASHSQYSYEQYFGPGTRLTVT.

The chain joins TRBV28 to TRBJ2-1; D ambiguous. The CDR3 is 15 amino acids. Germline V gene lookup returns CDR1 MDHEN and CDR2 SYDVKM. Trimming cost V 3 bases and J 2 bases, with 11 bases left between them. CDR3 loop: CASSFRAIAYNEQFF. Written as DNA, the CDR3 is TGTGCCAGCAGTTTTCGAGCAATCGCCTACAATGAGCAGTTCTTC. Supplemented by reference TRBV28 and TRBJ2-1, the full variable domain reads DVKVTQSSRYLVKRTGEKVFLECVQDMDHENMFWYRQDPGLGLRLIYFSYDVKMKEKGDIPEGYSVSREKKERFSLILESASTNQTSMYLCASSFRAIAYNEQFFGPGTRLTVL.

The chain has TRBV5-6 and TRBJ2-7; D is uncertain. The CDR3 runs to 12 residues. Trimming cost V 1 base and J 5 bases, with 7 bases left between them. Germline CDR1 SGHDT, CDR2 YYEEEE. The CDR3 sequence is CASSLNRNEQYF. DNA of the CDR3: TGTGCCAGCAGCTTGAATCGGAACGAGCAGTACTTC. The whole variable domain, remainder taken from reference TRBV5-6 and TRBJ2-7, is DAGVTQSPTHLIKTRGQQVTLRCSPKSGHDTVSWYQQALGQGPQFIFQYYEEEERQRGNFPDRFSGHQFPNYSSELNVNALLLGDSALYLCASSLNRNEQYFGPGTRLTVT.

The V and J genes are TRBV5-1 and TRBJ2-5; 8 bases align to TRBD2. The CDR3 loop spans 19 amino acids. CDR1 is SGHRS and CDR2 is YFSETQ in the germline V gene. V gave up 4 bases and J gave up 5 bases; unmatched junction bases: 22. Here the CDR3 DNA reads TGCGCCAGCAGCCCATCAAGGAGGGATGATAGCGGGATTGGGGAGACCCAGTACTTC. Translated, it gives CASSPSRRDDSGIGETQYF.